The source of this TCR beta chain is a study of T cell responses to AZD1222 COVID-19 vaccine. Study outcomes and limitations: Reportedly, nearly half the spike-specific TCRs target unmutated variant regions. No day 14 peak samples; only post-peak repertoires were characterized. Spike-specific TCR breadth and depth both grew after two AZD1222 doses.

The CDR3 has 13 amino acids. Germline assignment: CDR1 SGHAT and CDR2 FQNNGV. The V end lost 3 bases, the J end lost 6 bases, and 9 bases lay between the germline ends. Repertoires were generated with immunoSEQ multiplex PCR, while TCRdb's copy carries only in-frame clones and drops some. The data show roughly 200,000 clones, approximately 92% seen once. Concerning this clone itself: Its antigen is currently unknown. Other DNA sequences within the sample encode an identical CDR3.

The starting material was peripheral blood, obtained 28 days after the second dose of the MenACWY control vaccine. The genes are TRBV11-2 and TRBJ1-5, with TRBD1 as a possible D gene (6 bases). The clonotype comes from an adult who received the MenACWY meningococcal vaccine as a control. The CDR3, as DNA: TGTGCCAGCAGCTTGGGAGGGGGTCAGCCCCAGCATTTT. Its translation: CASSLGGGQPQHF.